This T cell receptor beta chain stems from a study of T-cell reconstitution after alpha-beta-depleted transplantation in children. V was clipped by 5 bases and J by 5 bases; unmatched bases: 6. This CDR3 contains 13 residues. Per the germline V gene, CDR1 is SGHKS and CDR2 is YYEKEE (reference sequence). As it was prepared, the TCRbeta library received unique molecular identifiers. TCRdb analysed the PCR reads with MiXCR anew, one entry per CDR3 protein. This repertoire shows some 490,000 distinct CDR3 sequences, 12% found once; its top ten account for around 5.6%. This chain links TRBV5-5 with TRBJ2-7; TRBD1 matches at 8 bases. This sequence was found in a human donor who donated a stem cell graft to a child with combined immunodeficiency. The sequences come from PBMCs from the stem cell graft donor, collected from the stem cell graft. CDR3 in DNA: TGTGCCAGCAGACGCGACAGGGGACACGAGCAGTACTTC. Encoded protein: CASRRDRGHEQYF.